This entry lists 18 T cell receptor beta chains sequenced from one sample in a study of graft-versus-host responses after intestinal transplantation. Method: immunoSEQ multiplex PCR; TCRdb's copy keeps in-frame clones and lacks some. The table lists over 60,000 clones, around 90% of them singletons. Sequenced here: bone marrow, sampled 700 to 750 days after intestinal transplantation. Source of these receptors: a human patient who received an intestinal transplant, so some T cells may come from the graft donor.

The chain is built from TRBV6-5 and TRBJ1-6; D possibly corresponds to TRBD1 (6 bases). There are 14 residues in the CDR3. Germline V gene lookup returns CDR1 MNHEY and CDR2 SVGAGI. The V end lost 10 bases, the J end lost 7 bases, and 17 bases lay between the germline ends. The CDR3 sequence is CATWGRRDNSPLHF. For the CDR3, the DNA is TGTGCCACCTGGGGGCGCAGGGACAATTCACCCCTCCACTTT.

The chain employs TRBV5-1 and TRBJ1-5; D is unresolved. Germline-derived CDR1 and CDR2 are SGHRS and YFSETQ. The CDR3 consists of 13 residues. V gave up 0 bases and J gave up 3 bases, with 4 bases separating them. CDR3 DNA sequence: TGCGCCAGCAGCTTGGGTTTCAATCAGCCCCAGCATTTT. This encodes CASSLGFNQPQHF.

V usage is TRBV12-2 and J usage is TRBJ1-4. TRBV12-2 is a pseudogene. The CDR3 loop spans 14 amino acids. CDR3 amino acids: CASRFGREVEKLFF. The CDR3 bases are TGTGCAAGTCGCTTCGGGAGGGAGGTAGAAAAACTGTTTTTT.

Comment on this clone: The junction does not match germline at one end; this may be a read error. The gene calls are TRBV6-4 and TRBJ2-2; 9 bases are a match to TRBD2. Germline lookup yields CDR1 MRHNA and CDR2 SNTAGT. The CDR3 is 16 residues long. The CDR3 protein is CAISGFSGSHTGELFF. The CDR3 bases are TGTGCCATCAGTGGGTTTAGCGGGAGCCACACCGGGGAGCTGTTTTTT.

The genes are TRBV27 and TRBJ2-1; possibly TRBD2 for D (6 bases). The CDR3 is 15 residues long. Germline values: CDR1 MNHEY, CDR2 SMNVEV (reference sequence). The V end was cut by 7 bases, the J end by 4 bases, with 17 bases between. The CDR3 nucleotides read TGTGCCAGCAATTCCGGCGGGACCCTTTACAATGAGCAGTTCTTC. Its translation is CASNSGGTLYNEQFF.

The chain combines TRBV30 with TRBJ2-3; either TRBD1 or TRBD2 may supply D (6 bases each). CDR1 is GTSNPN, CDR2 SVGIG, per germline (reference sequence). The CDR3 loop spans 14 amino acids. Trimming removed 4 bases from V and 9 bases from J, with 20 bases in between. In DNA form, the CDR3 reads TGTGCCTGGACCCCTAGGTACGGGGGCGGCACGCAGTATTTT. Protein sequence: CAWTPRYGGGTQYF. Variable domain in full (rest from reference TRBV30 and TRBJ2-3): SQTIHQWPATLVQPVGSPLSLECTVEGTSNPNLYWYRQAAGRGLQLLFYSVGIGQISSEVPQNLSASRPQDRQFILSSKKLLLSDSGFYLCAWTPRYGGGTQYFGPGTRLTVL.

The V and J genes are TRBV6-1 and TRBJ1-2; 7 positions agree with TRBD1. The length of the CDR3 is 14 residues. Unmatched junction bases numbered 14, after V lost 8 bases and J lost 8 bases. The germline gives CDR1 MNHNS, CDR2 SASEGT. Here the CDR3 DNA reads TGTGCCAGCGTTCCCTCAGGGGGAGCGCGCGGCTACACCTTC. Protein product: CASVPSGGARGYTF.

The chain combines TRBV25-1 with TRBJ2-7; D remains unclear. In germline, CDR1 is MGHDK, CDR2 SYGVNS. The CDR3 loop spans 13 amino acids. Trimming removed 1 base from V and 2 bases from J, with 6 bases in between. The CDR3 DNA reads TGTGCCAGCAGTGAATCCCCGGCCTACGAGCAGTACTTC. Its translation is CASSESPAYEQYF.

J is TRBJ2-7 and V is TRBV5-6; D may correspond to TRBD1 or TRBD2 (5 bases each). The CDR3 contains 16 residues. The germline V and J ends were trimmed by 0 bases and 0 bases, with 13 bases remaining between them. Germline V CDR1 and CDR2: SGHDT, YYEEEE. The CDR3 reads CASSLGGPYSSYEQYF. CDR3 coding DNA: TGTGCCAGCAGCTTGGGGGGACCTTATAGCTCCTACGAGCAGTACTTC.

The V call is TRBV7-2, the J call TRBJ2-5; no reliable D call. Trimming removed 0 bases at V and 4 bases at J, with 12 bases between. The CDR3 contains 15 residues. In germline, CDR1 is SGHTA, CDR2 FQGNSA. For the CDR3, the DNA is TGTGCCAGCAGCTTAGCGCAAGATCGGGTAGAGACCCAGTACTTC. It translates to CASSLAQDRVETQYF.

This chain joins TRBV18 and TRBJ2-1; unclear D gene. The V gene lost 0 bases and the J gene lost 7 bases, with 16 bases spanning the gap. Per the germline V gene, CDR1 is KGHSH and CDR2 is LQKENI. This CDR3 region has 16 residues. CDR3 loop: CASSPPEARPRNEQFF. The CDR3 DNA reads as TGTGCCAGCTCACCACCTGAGGCACGGCCCAGGAATGAGCAGTTCTTC.

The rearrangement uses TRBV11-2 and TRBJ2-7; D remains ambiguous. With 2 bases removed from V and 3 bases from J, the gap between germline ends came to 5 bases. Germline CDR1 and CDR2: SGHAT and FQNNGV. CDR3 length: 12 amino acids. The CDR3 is CASSLWSYEQYF. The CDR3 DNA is TGTGCCAGCAGCTTATGGAGCTACGAGCAGTACTTC.

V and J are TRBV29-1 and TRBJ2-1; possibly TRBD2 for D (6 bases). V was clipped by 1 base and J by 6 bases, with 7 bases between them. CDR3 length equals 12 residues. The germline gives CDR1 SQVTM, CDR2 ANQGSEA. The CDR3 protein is CSVEGEANEQFF. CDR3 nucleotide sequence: TGCAGCGTTGAAGGGGAGGCCAATGAGCAGTTCTTC.

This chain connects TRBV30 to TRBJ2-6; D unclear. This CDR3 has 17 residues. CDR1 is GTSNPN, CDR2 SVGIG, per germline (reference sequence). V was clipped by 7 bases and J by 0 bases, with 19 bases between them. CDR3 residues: CAYELGRVNSGANVLTF. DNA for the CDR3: TGTGCCTATGAGTTGGGAAGGGTTAACTCTGGGGCCAACGTCCTGACTTTC.

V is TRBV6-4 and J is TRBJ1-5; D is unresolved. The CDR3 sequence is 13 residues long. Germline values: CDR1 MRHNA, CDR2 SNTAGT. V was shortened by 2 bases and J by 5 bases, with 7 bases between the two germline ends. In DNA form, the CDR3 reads TGTGCCAGCAGTGACGGAGAGGATCAGCCCCAGCATTTT. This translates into CASSDGEDQPQHF.

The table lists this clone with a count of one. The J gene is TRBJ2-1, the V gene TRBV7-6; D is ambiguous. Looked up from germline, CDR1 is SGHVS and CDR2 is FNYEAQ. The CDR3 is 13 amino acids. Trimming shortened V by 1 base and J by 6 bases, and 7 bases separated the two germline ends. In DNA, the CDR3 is TGTGCCAGCAGCTTAGGGCCACTCAATGAGCAGTTCTTC. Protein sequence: CASSLGPLNEQFF.

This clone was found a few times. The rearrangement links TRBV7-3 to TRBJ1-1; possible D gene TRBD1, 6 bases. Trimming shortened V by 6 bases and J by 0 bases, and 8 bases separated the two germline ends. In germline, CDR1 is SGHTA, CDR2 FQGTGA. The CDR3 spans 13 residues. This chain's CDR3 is CASSRTVNTEAFF. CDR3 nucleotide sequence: TGTGCCAGCAGTCGGACAGTGAACACTGAAGCTTTCTTT.

This CDR3 is CASSHSGGGSPLHF. The CDR3 bases are TGTGCCAGCAGCCATTCAGGGGGAGGTTCACCCCTCCACTTT. The chain has TRBV9 and TRBJ1-6; 7 nucleotides agree with TRBD1. Germline trimming cut 4 bases from V and 9 bases from J; bases unmatched to any gene: 7. The CDR3 spans 14 residues. The germline V gene encodes CDR1 SGDLS and CDR2 YYNGEE.